A single sample is the source of the 21 T cell receptor beta chains below, sequenced in a study of blood T cell repertoires in COVID-19. The assay was immunoSEQ multiplex PCR, and TCRdb's table has in-frame clones only and misses some. Of some 49,000 clones detected, approximately 80% appear once; the ten largest clones hold under 25%. The sequencing sample was made of peripheral blood. These receptors all stem from a woman aged 80 or over with COVID-19, enrolled during active disease.

The chain couples TRBV28 to TRBJ1-1, with 12 bases identical to TRBD1. Germline CDR1 MDHEN, CDR2 SYDVKM. Germline trimming cut 7 bases from V and 10 bases from J; bases unmatched to any gene: 13. The CDR3 consists of 15 residues. DNA of the CDR3: TGTGCCAGCACCCCCGCCGGGAAGGGACAGGGGGCAGCTTTCTTT. Its protein is CASTPAGKGQGAAFF.

The J gene is TRBJ1-1, the V gene TRBV11-1; 7 bases are shared with TRBD1. V shed 5 bases and J 10 bases; nucleotides not matched to a gene: 10. The CDR3 contains 13 residues. The germline V gene encodes CDR1 SGHAT and CDR2 FQDESV (reference sequence). The CDR3 sequence: CASSPGQRLPAFF. The CDR3 coding sequence is TGTGCCAGCAGCCCGGGACAGCGACTACCAGCTTTCTTT.

The chain employs TRBV5-5 and TRBJ1-3, with a weak D call TRBD1 (6 bases). CDR3 length equals 14 residues. With 6 bases removed from V and 7 bases from J, the gap between germline ends came to 17 bases. The germline CDR1 and CDR2 sequences are SGHKS and YYEKEE (reference sequence). The CDR3 DNA reads as TGTGCCAGCACCCTCTACAGGGACCGGAACACCATATATTTT. This codes for CASTLYRDRNTIYF.

This clone was observed many times. The chain combines TRBV7-9 with TRBJ2-5, with D perhaps TRBD2 (7 bases). With 6 bases removed from V and 5 bases from J, the gap between germline ends came to 19 bases. The CDR3 length is 15 residues. Per the germline V gene, CDR1 is SEHNR and CDR2 is FQNEAQ (reference sequence). Here the CDR3 reads CASSSTYGGRETQYF. In DNA form, the CDR3 reads TGTGCCAGCAGTTCCACGTACGGGGGGCGGGAGACCCAGTACTTC. The entire variable domain, with the rest obtained from reference TRBV7-9 and TRBJ2-5, is as follows: DTGVSQNPRHKITKRGQNVTFRCDPISEHNRLYWYRQTLGQGPEFLTYFQNEAQLEKSRLLSDRFSAERPKGSFSTLEIQRTEQGDSAMYLCASSSTYGGRETQYFGPGTRLLVL.

Here the CDR3 DNA reads TGTGCCAGTAGTCCGGGACTAGCCCAAGAGACCCAGTACTTC. It codes for CASSPGLAQETQYF. This chain connects TRBV19 to TRBJ2-5; 9 bases fit TRBD2. The V and J ends lost 5 bases and 1 base, in that order; junction bases with no gene match: 2. The length of the CDR3 is 14 residues. CDR1 and CDR2 from the germline V gene are LNHDA and SQIVND (reference sequence).

This rearrangement joins TRBV24-1 to TRBJ2-1, with D perhaps TRBD2 (6 bases). The CDR3 is made up of 16 amino acids. Per the germline V gene, CDR1 is KGHDR and CDR2 is SFDVKD. V lost 4 bases and J 0 bases, leaving 12 bases between the germline ends. Written as DNA, the CDR3 is TGTGCCACCAGTGACATAGCGGTGAGCTCCTACAATGAGCAGTTCTTC. Protein product: CATSDIAVSSYNEQFF.

The V call is TRBV7-9, the J call TRBJ2-5, with 11 bases that match TRBD2. V was clipped by 8 bases and J by 3 bases; unmatched bases: 8. The CDR3 has 15 amino acids. The germline V gene encodes CDR1 SEHNR and CDR2 FQNEAQ (reference sequence). CDR3 DNA sequence: TGTGCCAGCCTGGGCACTAGCGGGAGTAAAGAGACCCAGTACTTC. Amino acids: CASLGTSGSKETQYF.

CDR3 in amino acids: CASSLLGGQDTEAFF. The CDR3 region has the DNA TGTGCCAGCAGCCTTTTAGGGGGTCAGGACACTGAAGCTTTCTTT. The chain uses TRBV6-5 and TRBJ1-1, with D tentatively TRBD1 (6 bases). Trimming stripped 6 bases from V and 3 bases from J, with 17 bases between. The CDR3 is 15 amino acids. CDR1 MNHEY and CDR2 SVGAGI come from the germline V gene.

The chain joins TRBV7-9 to TRBJ2-3; D is unresolved. The germline gives CDR1 SEHNR, CDR2 FQNEAQ (reference sequence). V was trimmed by 3 bases and J by 5 bases, leaving 15 bases between them. The CDR3 spans 15 residues. The CDR3 coding sequence is TGTGCCAGCAGCTTCGAGCTACTCAACAGAGATACGCAGTATTTT. This sequence encodes CASSFELLNRDTQYF.

The gene calls are TRBV6-5 and TRBJ2-2; TRBD2 aligns across 9 bases. Germline V gene lookup returns CDR1 MNHEY and CDR2 SVGAGI. The CDR3 has 15 amino acids. The ends lost 2 bases at V and 6 bases at J; junction bases unmatched: 4. The CDR3 DNA reads as TGTGCCAGCAGTTACGGAGCGGGAGGTCCCGGGGAGCTGTTTTTT. Translation gives CASSYGAGGPGELFF.

This chain joins TRBV24-1 and TRBJ2-3; 7 positions match TRBD1. This CDR3 region has 16 residues. The trim removed 3 bases at V and 5 bases at J, leaving 10 bases unmatched. Germline assignment: CDR1 KGHDR and CDR2 SFDVKD. The chain's CDR3 is CATSDPGTDQGDTQYF. DNA for the CDR3: TGTGCCACCAGTGATCCCGGGACAGACCAGGGAGATACGCAGTATTTT.

This clone was observed a few times. V usage is TRBV24-1 and J usage is TRBJ2-5, with D tentatively TRBD1 (6 bases). Germline values: CDR1 KGHDR, CDR2 SFDVKD. Trimming stripped 10 bases from V and 5 bases from J, with 22 bases between. CDR3 length: 15 residues. CDR3 in amino acids: CATERVGQGNETQYF. The CDR3 DNA reads as TGTGCCACAGAGAGGGTTGGTCAGGGGAACGAGACCCAGTACTTC.

This rearrangement joins TRBV5-1 to TRBJ1-2, with no clear D. The germline CDR1 and CDR2 sequences are SGHRS and YFSETQ. The germline V and J ends were trimmed by 3 bases and 6 bases, with 9 bases remaining between them. This CDR3 contains 12 residues. The CDR3, as DNA: TGCGCCAGCAGCTCGGACGGGAATGGCTACACCTTC. Translated, it gives CASSSDGNGYTF.

The V and J genes are TRBV6-2 or TRBV6-3 and TRBJ2-3, with a possible D match to TRBD1 (5 bases). The V and J ends lost 1 base and 8 bases respectively, with 10 bases between them. The CDR3 has 13 amino acids. CDR1 and CDR2 (germline): MNHEY, SVGEGT. This chain's CDR3 is CASSYFKQGTQYF. The CDR3 DNA follows: TGTGCCAGCAGTTACTTCAAGCAGGGTACGCAGTATTTT.

This clone was detected once. CDR3 amino acids: CASSIPGLVSGANVLTF. Written as DNA, the CDR3 is TGTGCCAGTAGTATACCTGGACTAGTCTCTGGGGCCAACGTCCTGACTTTC. The chain uses TRBV19 and TRBJ2-6, with 7 positions matching TRBD2. The V and J ends lost 2 bases and 0 bases, in that order; junction bases with no gene match: 4. The V gene's germline CDR1 is LNHDA and CDR2 SQIVND (reference sequence). The CDR3 length is 17 residues.

The V call is TRBV27, the J call TRBJ2-5, with 8 bases aligning to TRBD1. Looked up from germline, CDR1 is MNHEY and CDR2 is SMNVEV (reference sequence). V shed 4 bases, J shed 1 base, and the junction held 5 bases outside the gene matches. The CDR3 spans 15 residues. This CDR3 reads CASSYRDRTQETQYF. The CDR3 bases are TGTGCCAGCAGTTACCGGGACAGGACCCAAGAGACCCAGTACTTC.

The CDR3 spells CASSSGTGVNTGELFF. CDR3 nucleotide sequence: TGTGCCAGCAGCTCAGGGACAGGGGTGAACACCGGGGAGCTGTTTTTT. The chain employs TRBV5-4 and TRBJ2-2, with 10 bases aligning to TRBD1. Germline V gene data show CDR1 as SGHNT and CDR2 as YYREEE (reference sequence). The CDR3 runs 16 residues. V was clipped by 3 bases and J by 1 base; unmatched bases: 3.

This sequence joins TRBV6-2 or TRBV6-3 and TRBJ2-7; perhaps TRBD1 as D (6 bases). CDR1 is MNHEY, CDR2 SVGEGT, per germline. V was pared by 6 bases and J by 4 bases, with 13 bases between. There are 13 residues in the CDR3. In nucleotides, the CDR3 is TGTGCCAGCAGCCGAATACAGGGATACGAGCAGTACTTC. This translates into CASSRIQGYEQYF.

This clone was observed a few times. The chain carries TRBV30 and TRBJ1-4; weak D call: TRBD1 (5 bases). The CDR3 runs to 14 residues. The germline gives CDR1 GTSNPN, CDR2 SVGIG (reference sequence). The V end was cut by 6 bases, the J end by 2 bases, with 13 bases between. DNA for the CDR3: TGTGCCTGCAATGAAGGGGTGACTAATGAAAAACTGTTTTTT. Amino acid sequence: CACNEGVTNEKLFF.

Only a few counts were recorded for this clone. The J gene is TRBJ2-7, the V gene TRBV7-6; TRBD1 aligns across 12 bases. Trimming removed 0 bases from V and 6 bases from J; junction bases left unmatched: 6. The CDR3 runs to 16 residues. The V gene's germline CDR1 is SGHVS and CDR2 FNYEAQ. The CDR3 sequence: CASSLAPGQGAGEQYF. CDR3 in DNA: TGTGCCAGCAGCTTAGCTCCGGGACAGGGGGCAGGCGAGCAGTACTTC.

The rearrangement uses TRBV18 and TRBJ1-5; TRBD1 matches at 10 bases. The CDR3 length is 17 residues. Unmatched junction bases numbered 8, after V lost 2 bases and J lost 4 bases. The V gene's germline CDR1 is KGHSH and CDR2 LQKENI. DNA of the CDR3: TGTGCCAGCTCACCATCCGCGGGACAGGGGATAAATCAGCCCCAGCATTTT. Translating gives CASSPSAGQGINQPQHF.